Listed below are T cell receptor beta chains from one sample, sequenced in a study of shared clonotypes between healthy human individuals. Generated by immunoSEQ multiplex PCR, the TCRdb table keeps only in-frame clones and is missing some. The sample yields hundreds of thousands of clones, 70% to 80% seen once. The specimen was PBMCs. These receptors originate from a woman aged 35 to 49 in good health. Some clones in this sample may be carry-over from other donors' samples. Both conserved end residues are part of each CDR3. Each record gives: V gene, D gene, clone size, J gene, CDR3 DNA, CDR3 protein. D genes are given only for firm matches. Clone sizes are given selectively: once, few, many, or a class where the clone is expanded.

TRBV14	TRBD2	few	TRBJ2-5	TGTGCCAGCAGCCAAGCACGACTAGCGGAAGAGACCCAGTACTTC	CASSQARLAEETQYF
TRBV5-1	NA	NA	TRBJ1-1	TGCGCCAGCAGCTTTAGTGGGACGGGGGTCACTGAAGCTTTCTTT	CASSFSGTGVTEAFF
TRBV4-2	TRBD2	NA	TRBJ2-1	TGTGCCAGCAGCCAAGTTCTTGGGGGACTAGCGGGCTTTAATGAGCAGTTCTTC	CASSQVLGGLAGFNEQFF
TRBV28	TRBD1	NA	TRBJ1-4	TGTGCCAGCAGCCTACAGGGGGAAACTAATGAAAAACTGTTTTTT	CASSLQGETNEKLFF
TRBV5-3	NA	NA	TRBJ2-7	TGTGCCAGAAGCTTGGGAGGCTACATAAACTACGAGCAGTACTTC	CARSLGGYINYEQYF
TRBV5-4	NA	few	TRBJ2-2	TGTGCCAGCAGCTTAAGGACTAAGAACACCGGGGAGCTGTTTTTT	CASSLRTKNTGELFF
TRBV29-1	NA	NA	TRBJ2-1	TGCAGCGTTGAAGATTACCTGTCGGGGAGTGAGCAGTTCTTC	CSVEDYLSGSEQFF
TRBV5-1	TRBD1	NA	TRBJ2-1	TGCGCCAGCAGCTCCAGTACAGGGGGCGCGTTTATGGAGTTCTTC	CASSSSTGGAFMEFF
TRBV7-8	TRBD2	NA	TRBJ2-2	TGTGCCAGCAGCTCCCTTAGCGGGAGAGCCACCGGGGAGCTGTTTTTT	CASSSLSGRATGELFF
TRBV6-5	NA	NA	TRBJ1-2	TGTGCCAGCAGTTATACGGCAGGGCGGGCCAACTATGGCTACACCTTC	CASSYTAGRANYGYTF
TRBV2	NA	many	TRBJ2-5	TGTGCCAGCAGTGGGGAGATTGAGACCCAGTACTTC	CASSGEIETQYF
TRBV28	NA	NA	TRBJ1-5	TGTGCCAGCAACCCGACCCGGGGGGTCAATCAGCCCCAGCATTTT	CASNPTRGVNQPQHF
TRBV5-1	NA	once	TRBJ1-1	TGCGCCAGCAGCCCAAACGGGGTGAGGAACACTGAAGCTTTCTTT	CASSPNGVRNTEAFF
TRBV29-1	TRBD1	NA	TRBJ1-1	TGCAGCGTTGTTGGACAGGCCCCGGGGGCTGAAGCTTTCTTT	CSVVGQAPGAEAFF
TRBV14	TRBD2	NA	TRBJ2-1	TGTGCCAGCAGCCGACTGGCGGGAGCAGGGAATGAGCAGTTCTTC	CASSRLAGAGNEQFF
TRBV2	NA	NA	TRBJ1-1	TGTGCCAGCAGGAGGTCCCTTCGGGGAGCCGCTAACACTGAAGCTTTCTTT	CASRRSLRGAANTEAFF
TRBV6-6	NA	NA	TRBJ2-3	TGTGCCAGCAGGACACCCCCCTTAGATACGCAGTATTTT	CASRTPPLDTQYF